The present entry profiles one T cell receptor beta chain with its context. The target of this receptor is not known. The time point label corresponds to: baseline before first vaccination. The vaccinee samples were drawn from two UK trials, COV001 and COV002, one of which was a single-blind randomized controlled phase 2/3 trial testing AZD1222 (ChAdOx1 nCoV-19) in healthy adults. Trial participant PBMC samples were collected at day 0 and day 28 after the second dose for TCRbeta chain sequencing. Spanning cysteine to phenylalanine, the CDR3 consists of 16 amino acids. Kept here is only the CDR3 DNA, which spans 48 bases and is read in frame from base 1. CDR1 and CDR2 are read off the germline V gene as MDHEN and SYDVKM. V is clipped by 4 bases and J by 0 bases, and the sequence between their germline boundaries is 13 bases long. This sample was included in a study of T cell responses to AZD1222 COVID-19 vaccine (TCRdb year 2021). Study-wide context: A total of about 250 trial participants underwent TCR sequencing, of whom about 210 had received two doses of AZD1222 and roughly 26 had received two doses of the MenACWY control vaccine. Enrollment into the trials was organized by age into subgroups of 18-55, 56-69 and 70-plus years, and those subgroups contained approximately 160, 26 and 62 TCR-sequenced participants, respectively.

What the research found in general, with its limitations: Participants were mostly white British, with more females than males. The authors suggested clonal diversity may have been underestimated. Because no day 14 peak-response samples were available, the repertoires could be characterized only after the peak T cell response. CD4 TCRs associated with the vaccine covered the entire spike protein, and the dominant responses were in regions 160-218 and 743-854. Reportedly, close to half of the unique spike-specific TCRs recognized epitopes lying outside the regions that are mutated in the B.1.351 and B.1.1.7 variants. A significant rise in spike-specific TCR breadth and depth was observed after two AZD1222 doses relative to day 0 and relative to MenACWY recipients. Conclusions about previously exposed vaccinees are limited, since just six AZD1222 recipients were seropositive for SARS-CoV-2 at baseline. The 56-69-year group was small, and its depth increase did not reach significance, likely because of low power.

The CDR3 regions of human TCRbeta chains were subjected to immunosequencing. On the authors' methods: Repertoire TCRs were matched against a reference library of SARS-CoV-2-specific TCRs generated with the MIRA antigen-specificity platform. Breadth was defined as the fraction of unique TCRs that were SARS-CoV-2-associated, and depth was defined as the fraction of total T cells that were SARS-CoV-2-associated. Each spike-specific TCR was assigned to its reactive spike region and to a CD4 or CD8 class using the MIRA data. Log10-transformed breadth and depth values were compared by one-way ANOVA with Sidak's multiple comparisons tests. This is the immuneACCESS table as TCRdb keeps it, with only in-frame sequences that have V and J called. A part of the clones is gone; compared with another copy, unresolved V genes explain less than half, and the rest is unexplained. The D gene and trimming were derived from the DNA, and the V and J assignments and clone size from that table. This sample's table carries about 140,000 clones. The ten largest make up about 2% of the sample.

This chain joins TRBV28 to TRBJ1-3, with no reliable assignment of the D segment. Sequencing input: peripheral blood. The TCR was taken from an adult in good health. The DNA is as follows: TGTGCCAGCAGTTACCGCCTCGGCATCTCTGGAAACACCATATATTTT. This yields the protein CASSYRLGISGNTIYF.